What follows describes a single TCR beta chain. Its antigen remains unidentified. No much larger clonotype is one base removed from it; base qualities were not supplied. Participants in the prospective study were aged roughly 18 to 100 years, lived in under 30 United States geographic areas, and enrolled through a virtual design. In the prospective study, participants were assigned to cohorts based on the clinical history participants reported in a screening survey and a study questionnaire. In the prospective study, mobile phlebotomists collected whole blood, serum and a nasopharyngeal or oropharyngeal swab from each participant. Additional blood draws and questionnaires over an approximately two-month period could optionally be provided by prospective study participants. Prospective study blood samples were shipped either frozen or at room temperature before DNA extraction. This specimen belongs to a study of blood T cell repertoires in COVID-19 (dated by TCRdb to 2020 to 2021). Regarding the study in general: The collaborator samples originated in the United States, Italy and Spain and spanned the acute and convalescent phases of COVID-19. The repertoires were made available in a free public database intended to serve as a resource for research on the immune response to SARS-CoV-2. The dataset comprised deeply sampled blood TCRbeta repertoires from subjects exposed to, actively infected with, or recovered from COVID-19. The material from the prospective study consisted of cDNA or gDNA derived from T cells, B-cell-depleted T cells, or PBMCs. Sample metadata almost always included a de-identified subject ID, COVID-19 status, age in years and sex. Where available, HLA class I and class II types were obtained from metadata supplied by the sample provider rather than from assay-based typing. Samples came from the ongoing ImmuneRACE study (first 160 participants) plus 1,254 subjects from 6 global collaborators. Points the paper makes about the study in general: Clinical and demographic metadata were provided uncurated, with the amount varying by source and participant.

The CDR3 runs 16 amino acids, cysteine and phenylalanine included. Kept here is only the CDR3 DNA, which spans 48 bases and is read in frame from base 1. Ends trimmed: V by 3 bases, J by 7 bases; bases unmatched to a gene: 7. From the germline V gene, CDR1 is SGHNT and CDR2 is YENEEA. TCRbeta CDR3 regions were amplified from genomic DNA using the immunoSEQ Assay, a bias-controlled multiplex PCR. The paper's data handling went like this. Within the assay, amplification of reference gene primers was used to estimate how many nucleated cells each sample contained. To quantify the absolute abundance of each unique TCRbeta CDR3 rearrangement, sequence reads were collapsed and filtered. Productive Simpson clonality was computed per sample as the square root of Simpson's diversity index over productive rearrangements. Here the immuneACCESS table is served through TCRdb, limited to in-frame sequences with V and J called. Missing clones are a known gap in these copies; in checked studies unresolved V genes cover under half, and the rest lacks a known reason. V, J and clone size were drawn from that table, and D and trimming were deduced from the DNA. In this sample the table shows over 200,000 clones, roughly 90% of which occur a single time. In total, the top ten clones hold roughly 4% of the sample.

This clonotype was obtained from a woman in her 30s with acute COVID-19. Sequencing input: PBMCs or T cells enriched from blood (not recorded which). Here the chain combines TRBV11-3 and TRBJ2-1; the junction holds 12 bases that match TRBD2. The CDR3 is CASSFRTGTSGNEQFF. The sequenced DNA is TGTGCCAGCAGCTTTAGGACAGGGACTAGCGGGAATGAGCAGTTCTTC.